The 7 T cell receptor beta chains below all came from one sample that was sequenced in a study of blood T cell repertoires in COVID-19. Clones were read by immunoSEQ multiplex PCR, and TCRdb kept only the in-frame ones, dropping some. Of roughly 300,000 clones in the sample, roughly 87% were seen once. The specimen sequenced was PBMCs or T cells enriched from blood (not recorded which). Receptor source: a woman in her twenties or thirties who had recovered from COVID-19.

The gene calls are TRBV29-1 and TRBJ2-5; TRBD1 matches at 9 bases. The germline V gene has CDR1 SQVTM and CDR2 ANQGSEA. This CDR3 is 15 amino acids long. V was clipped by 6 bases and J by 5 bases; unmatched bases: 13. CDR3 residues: CSVGTGSGPRETQYF. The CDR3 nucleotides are TGCAGCGTGGGGACAGGGTCGGGCCCAAGGGAGACCCAGTACTTC.

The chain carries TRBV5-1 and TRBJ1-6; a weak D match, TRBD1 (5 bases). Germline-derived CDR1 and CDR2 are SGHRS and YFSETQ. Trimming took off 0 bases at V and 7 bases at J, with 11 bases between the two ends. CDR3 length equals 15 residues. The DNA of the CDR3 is TGCGCCAGCAGCTTGGATGGCAGGGCAAATTCACCCCTCCACTTT. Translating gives CASSLDGRANSPLHF.

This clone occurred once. Written as DNA, the CDR3 is TGTGCCAGCTCACCGACAGGGGCTATAAGTTACGAGCAGTACTTC. It translates to CASSPTGAISYEQYF. The rearrangement links TRBV18 to TRBJ2-7, with 8 bases aligning to TRBD1. V was clipped by 3 bases and J by 4 bases; unmatched bases: 8. CDR3 length equals 15 residues. Germline loops: CDR1 KGHSH, CDR2 LQKENI.

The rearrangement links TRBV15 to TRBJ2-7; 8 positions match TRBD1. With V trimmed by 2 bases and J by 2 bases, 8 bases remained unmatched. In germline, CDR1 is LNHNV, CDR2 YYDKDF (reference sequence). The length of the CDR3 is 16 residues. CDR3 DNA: TGTGCCACCAGCAGATCTAGGACAGGGAATACCTACGAGCAGTACTTC. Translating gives CATSRSRTGNTYEQYF.

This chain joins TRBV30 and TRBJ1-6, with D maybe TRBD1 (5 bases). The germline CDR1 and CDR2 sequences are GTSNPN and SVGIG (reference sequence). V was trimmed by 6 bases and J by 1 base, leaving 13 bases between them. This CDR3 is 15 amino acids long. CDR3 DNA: TGTGCCTGCGCGGGGGGAAGGTCCTATAATTCACCCCTCCACTTT. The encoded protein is CACAGGRSYNSPLHF.

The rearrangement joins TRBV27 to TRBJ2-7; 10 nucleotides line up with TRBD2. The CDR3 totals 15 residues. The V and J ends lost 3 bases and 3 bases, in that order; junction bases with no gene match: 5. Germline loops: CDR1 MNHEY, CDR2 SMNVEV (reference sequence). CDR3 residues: CASSFLAGGHYEQYF. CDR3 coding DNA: TGTGCCAGCAGTTTCTTAGCGGGGGGCCACTACGAGCAGTACTTC.

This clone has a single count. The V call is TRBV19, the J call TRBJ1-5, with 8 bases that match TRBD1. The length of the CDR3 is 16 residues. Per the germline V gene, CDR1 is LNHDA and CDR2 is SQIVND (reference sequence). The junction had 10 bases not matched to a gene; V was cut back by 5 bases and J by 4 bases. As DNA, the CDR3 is TGTGCCAGTAGTGACGGACAGGGTGGAAGTAATCAGCCCCAGCATTTT. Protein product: CASSDGQGGSNQPQHF.